The 11 T cell receptor beta chains below all came from one sample that was sequenced in a study of shared clonotypes between healthy human individuals. It was CD45RO-negative cells, positively selected for CCR7, that made up naive CD8 cells, with terminally differentiated effector memory CD45RA+ cells excluded. Sequencing used immunoSEQ multiplex PCR; TCRdb keeps in-frame clones, though not all of them. The sample records roughly 850,000 clones, about 97% being singletons. Sequenced: naive CD8+ T cells sorted from blood. These receptors originate from a man between 25 and 39 years old in good health.

The genes are TRBV7-9 and TRBJ2-2, with D unresolved. The CDR3 contains 15 residues. The V and J ends lost 6 bases and 2 bases respectively, with 13 bases between them. Germline lookup yields CDR1 SEHNR and CDR2 FQNEAQ (reference sequence). CDR3 region: CASRPLPENTGELFF. CDR3 coding DNA: TGTGCCAGCAGGCCACTTCCCGAAAACACCGGGGAGCTGTTTTTT. The full variable domain, its missing parts supplied by reference TRBV7-9 and TRBJ2-2, is DTGVSQNPRHKITKRGQNVTFRCDPISEHNRLYWYRQTLGQGPEFLTYFQNEAQLEKSRLLSDRFSAERPKGSFSTLEIQRTEQGDSAMYLCASRPLPENTGELFFGEGSRLTVL.

As concerns this clone: One junction end disagrees with the germline gene, perhaps due to a read error. The sample holds other DNA sequences that translate to the same CDR3. V and J are TRBV7-9 and TRBJ1-1; D uncertain. The CDR3 is 12 residues long. The germline CDR1 and CDR2 sequences are SEHNR and FQNEAQ (reference sequence). The chain's CDR3 is CASSLAGTEAFF. The CDR3 nucleotides read TGTGCCAGCAGCCTAGCTGGCACTGAAGCTTTCTTT.

For the CDR3, the DNA is TGTGCCAGCAGCTTGTCCGGGGACGTCTACGAGCAGTACTTC. Protein: CASSLSGDVYEQYF. The genes are TRBV5-5 and TRBJ2-7; D tentatively fits TRBD1 or TRBD2 (5 bases each). The CDR3 length is 14 residues. Trimming removed 1 base at V and 3 bases at J, with 11 bases between. The germline CDR1 and CDR2 sequences are SGHKS and YYEKEE (reference sequence).

The chain joins TRBV5-6 to TRBJ2-5; 8 bases match TRBD1. CDR3 length: 19 residues. Germline V gives CDR1 SGHDT, CDR2 YYEEEE. V was clipped by 0 bases and J by 2 bases; unmatched bases: 15. The CDR3 spells CASSLVGGQGVRGQETQYF. As DNA, the CDR3 is TGTGCCAGCAGCTTGGTGGGCGGACAGGGTGTTCGAGGACAAGAGACCCAGTACTTC.

The sample holds a few counts of this clone. The V and J genes are TRBV7-8 and TRBJ2-3; possibly TRBD1 for D (6 bases). Germline-derived CDR1 and CDR2 are SGHVS and FQNEAQ. This CDR3 is built from 15 residues. Trimming pared 10 bases from V and 4 bases from J, leaving 21 bases between. The CDR3 region has the DNA TGTGCCACCCTACCGACAGGATTGAGTTCAGATACGCAGTATTTT. Translated, it gives CATLPTGLSSDTQYF.

The chain carries TRBV6-5 and TRBJ1-1, with D perhaps TRBD1 (5 bases). Trimming removed 7 bases at V and 3 bases at J, with 18 bases between. This CDR3 region has 15 residues. Per the germline V gene, CDR1 is MNHEY and CDR2 is SVGAGI. In nucleotides, the CDR3 is TGTGCCAGCATCCTCCATCAGGGACTAGACACTGAAGCTTTCTTT. It encodes CASILHQGLDTEAFF.

V is TRBV7-9 and J is TRBJ1-2; 12 nucleotides agree with TRBD1. CDR1 and CDR2 (germline): SEHNR, FQNEAQ (reference sequence). The V gene end was trimmed by 3 bases and the J gene end by 7 bases; junction bases not matched to a gene: 9. This CDR3 has 16 residues. Here the CDR3 reads CASSFAGTGGGSGYTF. In DNA, the CDR3 is TGTGCCAGCAGCTTTGCCGGGACAGGGGGCGGGTCTGGCTACACCTTC.

CDR3 DNA: TGTGCCAGCAGCGGACGCAGGACGGACGAACCTGGTGGGGCCAACGTCCTGACTTTC. Residues: CASSGRRTDEPGGANVLTF. The chain couples TRBV9 to TRBJ2-6; no clear D. CDR3 size: 19 residues. Between the trimmed V and J ends, which lost 3 bases and 3 bases, there was a span of 22 bases. Germline V lookup: CDR1 SGDLS, CDR2 YYNGEE.

CDR3 region: CSVAYVSDERYYGYTF. As DNA, the CDR3 is TGCAGCGTCGCCTATGTCTCCGATGAGCGCTACTATGGCTACACCTTC. The chain links TRBV29-1 to TRBJ1-2, with D uncertain. Germline CDR1 reads SQVTM; CDR2 reads ANQGSEA. V was cut by 6 bases and J by 3 bases, with 23 bases left in between. CDR3 length: 16 amino acids.

J is TRBJ2-7 and V is TRBV11-2; D may match TRBD1 or TRBD2 (5 bases each). Trimming took off 3 bases at V and 4 bases at J, with 16 bases between the two ends. There are 15 residues in the CDR3. Germline V lookup: CDR1 SGHAT, CDR2 FQNNGV. The CDR3 region is CASSFKPLGVYEQYF. DNA for the CDR3: TGTGCCAGCAGCTTCAAGCCCTTGGGGGTTTACGAGCAGTACTTC.

This clone was counted a few times. The V gene is TRBV28, the J gene TRBJ2-7; D gene uncertain. The CDR3 totals 17 residues. Per the germline V gene, CDR1 is MDHEN and CDR2 is SYDVKM. Trimming removed 5 bases from V and 3 bases from J, with 23 bases in between. CDR3 in amino acids: CASSPPTWRSVDYEQYF. The CDR3 nucleotides are TGTGCCAGCAGTCCCCCGACTTGGCGGAGTGTAGACTACGAGCAGTACTTC.